Included here is one T cell receptor beta chain sequence, with context. This record comes from a study of blood T cell repertoires in COVID-19. On the study more broadly: Acute and convalescent COVID-19 specimens originated in the United States, Italy and Spain. Sources were T cells, B-cell-depleted T cells, or PBMCs; the material itself was cDNA or gDNA.

In the authors' workflow: Quantification of nucleated cells was approximated via reference gene primer amplification. Only in-frame clones appear in the TCRdb table, and some are missing; sequencing was by immunoSEQ multiplex PCR. The V and J calls and clone size come from that table; D and trimming were worked out from the DNA. Of some 50,000 clones listed, 75% to 95% are singletons. The specimen was peripheral blood. This TCR came from a middle-aged man with acute or convalescent COVID-19.

CDR3 in amino acids: CAWSLRGSSNYGYTF. The DNA for the CDR3 is TGTGCCTGGAGCCTAAGGGGCAGCTCTAACTATGGCTACACCTTC. The chain carries TRBV30 and TRBJ1-2; D is possibly TRBD1 (5 bases). The V gene's germline CDR1 is GTSNPN and CDR2 SVGIG (reference sequence). Between the trimmed V and J ends, which lost 3 bases and 0 bases, there was a span of 14 bases. CDR3 length equals 15 residues. The full variable domain, rest sourced from reference TRBV30 and TRBJ1-2, is SQTIHQWPATLVQPVGSPLSLECTVEGTSNPNLYWYRQAAGRGLQLLFYSVGIGQISSEVPQNLSASRPQDRQFILSSKKLLLSDSGFYLCAWSLRGSSNYGYTFGSGTRLTVV.